The sample holds a few counts of the clone carrying this T cell receptor beta chain. TCRdb independently ran MiXCR on the 5' RACE reads; one entry per CDR3 protein. This sample has tens of thousands of distinct CDR3 sequences, with approximately 8% found just once. This entry comes from a study of early T cells in non-severe SARS-CoV-2 infection. Per the germline V gene, CDR1 is MNHEY and CDR2 is SVGAGI. CDR3 length equals 14 residues. V lost 2 bases and J lost 6, with 14 bases in between. This sample comprised whole blood, obtained at baseline. V gene TRBV6-5 combines with J gene TRBJ2-7; possibly TRBD2 for D (5 bases). The sequence was obtained from an adult who was a healthcare worker with PCR-confirmed SARS-CoV-2 infection or an uninfected control (not recorded which). Here the CDR3 DNA reads TGTGCCAGCAGTTACGGGCTAGCTGGGTCCGAGCAGTACTTC. Residues: CASSYGLAGSEQYF.